One and the same sample provided the 3 T cell receptor beta chains below, sequenced in a study of graft-versus-host responses after intestinal transplantation. Sequencing used immunoSEQ multiplex PCR; TCRdb keeps in-frame clones, though not all of them. The sample yields about 5,000 clones, about 85% seen once. Investigators treated the graft tissue so that it released intraepithelial and lamina propria lymphocytes. Sequenced here: ileum tissue, sampled 156 days after intestinal transplant. These receptors all stem from a human patient who received an intestinal transplant, so some T cells may come from the graft donor.

The chain has TRBV25-1 and TRBJ2-5, with D possibly TRBD1 on 6 matching bases. Trimming removed 3 bases at V and 5 bases at J, with 10 bases between. This CDR3 contains 13 residues. From germline, CDR1 is MGHDK and CDR2 SYGVNS. CDR3 protein: CASSDSGVETQYF. The CDR3 coding sequence is TGTGCCAGCAGTGATTCAGGGGTGGAGACCCAGTACTTC.

The table lists this clone with a count of one. The J gene is TRBJ2-3, the V gene TRBV10-1; D remains unclear. The CDR3 consists of 13 residues. Per the germline V gene, CDR1 is WNHNN and CDR2 is SYGVQD (reference sequence). V lost 2 bases, J lost 7 bases, and 10 bases lay in between. The chain's CDR3 is CASSETPKNTQYF. The CDR3 DNA sequence: TGCGCCAGCAGTGAGACCCCTAAGAATACGCAGTATTTT.

The CDR3 DNA reads as TGTGCCAGCAGTTTCCAGGGACTAACCAACTACAATGAGCAGTTCTTC. Encoded protein: CASSFQGLTNYNEQFF. This chain uses TRBV27 with TRBJ2-1, with 7 bases aligning to TRBD2. V shed 3 bases, J shed 3 bases, and the junction held 8 bases outside the gene matches. The CDR3 totals 16 residues. Germline V lookup: CDR1 MNHEY, CDR2 SMNVEV (reference sequence).